The rows below give T cell receptor beta chains drawn from one sample of a study of T cell changes during pregnancy in multiple sclerosis. Profiled with immunoSEQ multiplex PCR; TCRdb holds only in-frame clones, not every one. This sample carries 38,000 or so clones, 91% of them seen once, and the ten largest clones take 0.6% to 0.8%. Source: CD4+ T cells from peripheral blood mononuclear cells, taken in the second trimester of pregnancy. The receptors were gathered from a female donor in good health, enrolled as a control in a pregnancy study. Both conserved end residues are trimmed from each CDR3. Each record gives: J gene, D gene, V gene, CDR3 protein. D genes are given only for firm matches.

TRBJ2-1	.	TRBV19	ASSMGTDNEQF
TRBJ2-1	TRBD1	TRBV4-2	ASSPSTGEQF
TRBJ1-2	TRBD1	TRBV11-2	ASSPQGVDYGYT
TRBJ2-6	.	TRBV19	ASSTHFGLRGSGANVLT
TRBJ2-3	TRBD2	TRBV5-1	ASSRSGGGTDTQY
TRBJ2-7	TRBD2	TRBV7-2	ASSYRSGGMIYEQY
TRBJ2-1	.	TRBV7-9	ASSQQGLSYNEQF
TRBJ2-1	TRBD2	TRBV13	ASSRTSGGAWSYNEQF
TRBJ2-3	.	TRBV7-7	ASSVDGAGDTQY
TRBJ2-1	TRBD2	TRBV2	ASSEAKRGWSDEQF
TRBJ2-7	TRBD1	TRBV15	ATSRDPQTGKQY
TRBJ2-7	.	TRBV7-6	ASSLTIRGSQQY
TRBJ1-6	.	TRBV18	ASSRNRESPLH
TRBJ2-4	.	TRBV6-1	ASSQSVGGIQY
TRBJ2-2	.	TRBV20-1	SGKYTGELF
TRBJ1-2	TRBD1	TRBV28	ASRSTGDYGYT
TRBJ2-4	.	TRBV11-1	ASSSTARAPKNIQY
TRBJ2-5	TRBD1	TRBV9	ASSVGTGSQETQY